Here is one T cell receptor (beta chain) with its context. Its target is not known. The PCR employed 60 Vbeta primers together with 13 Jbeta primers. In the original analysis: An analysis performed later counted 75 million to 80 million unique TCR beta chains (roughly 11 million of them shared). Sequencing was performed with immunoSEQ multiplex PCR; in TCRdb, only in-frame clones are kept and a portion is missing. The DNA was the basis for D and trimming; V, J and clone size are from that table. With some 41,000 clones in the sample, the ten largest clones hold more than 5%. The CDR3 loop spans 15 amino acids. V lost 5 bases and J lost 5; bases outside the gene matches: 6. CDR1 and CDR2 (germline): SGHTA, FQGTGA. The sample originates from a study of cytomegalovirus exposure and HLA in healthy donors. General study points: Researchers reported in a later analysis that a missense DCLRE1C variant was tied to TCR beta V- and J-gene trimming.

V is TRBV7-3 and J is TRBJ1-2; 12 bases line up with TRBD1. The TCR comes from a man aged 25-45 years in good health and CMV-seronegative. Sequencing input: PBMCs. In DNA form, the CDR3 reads TGTGCCAGCAGCAACCGGGACAGGGGGCAGTATGGCTACACCTTC. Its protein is CASSNRDRGQYGYTF.